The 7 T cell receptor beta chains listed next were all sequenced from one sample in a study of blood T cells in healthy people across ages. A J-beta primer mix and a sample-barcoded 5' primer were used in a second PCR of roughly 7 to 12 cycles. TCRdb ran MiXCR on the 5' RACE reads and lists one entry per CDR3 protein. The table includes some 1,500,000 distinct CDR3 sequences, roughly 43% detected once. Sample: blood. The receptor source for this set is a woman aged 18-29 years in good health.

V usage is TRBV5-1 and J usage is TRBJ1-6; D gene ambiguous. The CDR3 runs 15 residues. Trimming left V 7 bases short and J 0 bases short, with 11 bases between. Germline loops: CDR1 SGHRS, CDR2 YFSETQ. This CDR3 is CASGIGSSYNSPLHF. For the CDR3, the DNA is TGCGCCAGCGGGATCGGGAGCTCCTATAATTCACCCCTCCACTTT. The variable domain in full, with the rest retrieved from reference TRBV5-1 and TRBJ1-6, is KAGVTQTPRYLIKTRGQQVTLSCSPISGHRSVSWYQQTPGQGLQFLFEYFSETQRNKGNFPGRFSGRQFSNSRSEMNVSTLELGDSALYLCASGIGSSYNSPLHFGNGTRLTVT.

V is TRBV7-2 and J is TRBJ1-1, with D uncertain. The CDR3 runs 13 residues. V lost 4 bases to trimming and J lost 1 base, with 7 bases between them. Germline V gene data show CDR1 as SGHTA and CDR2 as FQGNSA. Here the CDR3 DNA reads TGTGCCAGCAGCTCGTCACCGAACACTGAAGCTTTCTTT. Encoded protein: CASSSSPNTEAFF.

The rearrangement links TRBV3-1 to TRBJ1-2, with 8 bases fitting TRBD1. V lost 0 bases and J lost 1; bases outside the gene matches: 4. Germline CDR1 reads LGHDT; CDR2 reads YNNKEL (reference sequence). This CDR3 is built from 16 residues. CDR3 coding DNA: TGTGCCAGCAGCCAAGATAGGGACAGGAGTAACTATGGCTACACCTTC. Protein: CASSQDRDRSNYGYTF.

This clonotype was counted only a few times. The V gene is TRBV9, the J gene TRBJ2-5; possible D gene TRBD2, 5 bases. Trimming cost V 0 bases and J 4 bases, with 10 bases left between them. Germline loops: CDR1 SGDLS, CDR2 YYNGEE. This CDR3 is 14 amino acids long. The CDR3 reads CASSVEPSTETQYF. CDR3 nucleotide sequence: TGTGCCAGCAGCGTAGAGCCTAGCACAGAGACCCAGTACTTC. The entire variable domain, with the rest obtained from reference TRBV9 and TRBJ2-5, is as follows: DSGVTQTPKHLITATGQRVTLRCSPRSGDLSVYWYQQSLDQGLQFLIQYYNGEERAKGNILERFSAQQFPDLHSELNLSSLELGDSALYFCASSVEPSTETQYFGPGTRLLVL.

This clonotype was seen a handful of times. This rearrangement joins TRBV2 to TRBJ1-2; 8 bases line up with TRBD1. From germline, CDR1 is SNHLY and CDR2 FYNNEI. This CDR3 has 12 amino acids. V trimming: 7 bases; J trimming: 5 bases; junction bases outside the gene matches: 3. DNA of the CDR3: TGTGCCAGCATCGGACAGGGTTATGGCTACACCTTC. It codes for CASIGQGYGYTF.

For the CDR3, the DNA is TGTGCCAGCAGTTTCGCCGATTCGCGGAACACCGGGGAGCTGTTTTTT. Translating it yields CASSFADSRNTGELFF. The gene calls are TRBV28 and TRBJ2-2; D uncertain. The V gene's germline CDR1 is MDHEN and CDR2 SYDVKM. There are 16 residues in the CDR3. Between the trimmed V and J ends, which lost 3 bases and 1 base, there was a span of 12 bases.

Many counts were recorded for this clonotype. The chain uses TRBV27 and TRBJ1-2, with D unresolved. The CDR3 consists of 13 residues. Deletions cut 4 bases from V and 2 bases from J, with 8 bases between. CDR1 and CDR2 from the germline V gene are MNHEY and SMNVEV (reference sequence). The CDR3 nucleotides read TGTGCCAGCAGTTCGGGGATAAACTATGGCTACACCTTC. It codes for CASSSGINYGYTF.